This passage covers 25 T cell receptor beta chains from one sample sequenced in a study of T-cell reconstitution after alpha-beta-depleted transplantation in children. The authors prepared the TCRbeta library with unique molecular identifiers. TCRdb recomputed calls from the PCR reads with MiXCR, one row per CDR3 protein. The sample carries a few hundred thousand distinct CDR3 sequences, 10% recorded once. Source: PBMCs from the stem cell graft donor, taken from the stem cell graft. All receptors come from a human donor who donated a stem cell graft to a child with acute lymphoblastic leukemia.

This clonotype appeared a few times. The V call is TRBV9, the J call TRBJ2-3; a weak D match, TRBD1 (7 bases). Germline V gene sequence: CDR1 SGDLS, CDR2 YYNGEE. V lost 3 bases, J lost 5 bases, and 16 bases lay in between. The CDR3 is made up of 15 amino acids. The CDR3 loop is CASSGDRVGGDTQYF. In DNA form, the CDR3 reads TGTGCCAGCAGCGGAGACAGGGTGGGAGGAGATACGCAGTATTTT.

The table lists this clonotype with many counts. This rearrangement joins TRBV7-2 to TRBJ1-4; D unresolved. The CDR3 sequence is 14 residues long. CDR1 is SGHTA, CDR2 FQGNSA, per germline. Deletions cut 9 bases from V and 4 bases from J, with 15 bases between. The CDR3 DNA sequence: TGTGCCAGTAACGTTGGGAACCATAATGAAAAACTGTTTTTT. Residues: CASNVGNHNEKLFF. Using reference TRBV7-2 and TRBJ1-4 for the parts outside the CDR3, the full variable domain is GAGVSQSPSNKVTEKGKDVELRCDPISGHTALYWYRQSLGQGLEFLIYFQGNSAPDKSGLPSDRFSAERTGGSVSTLTIQRTQQEDSAVYLCASNVGNHNEKLFFGSGTQLSVL.

This clonotype has more than one count but fewer than ten. The chain has TRBV29-1 and TRBJ2-5; 8 bases match TRBD1. The CDR3 is 13 amino acids. From germline, CDR1 is SQVTM and CDR2 ANQGSEA. J was trimmed by 5 bases and V by 5 bases; bases with no gene match: 7. CDR3 amino acids: CSVRQGAGETQYF. CDR3 DNA: TGCAGCGTTCGGCAGGGGGCGGGTGAGACCCAGTACTTC.

V is TRBV15 and J is TRBJ2-1; 7 bases match TRBD1. The germline CDR1 and CDR2 sequences are LNHNV and YYDKDF (reference sequence). The CDR3 covers 17 residues. J lost 0 bases, V lost 1 base, and 6 bases had no gene match. The CDR3: CATSRGTGASSYNEQFF. The CDR3 DNA follows: TGTGCCACCAGCAGAGGCACAGGGGCCAGCTCCTACAATGAGCAGTTCTTC.

This clonotype was recorded a few times. The rearrangement joins TRBV20-1 to TRBJ2-7, with 7 bases aligning to TRBD2. J lost 1 base, V lost 6 bases, and 15 bases had no gene match. The CDR3 consists of 16 residues. Germline V gene sequence: CDR1 DFQATT, CDR2 SNEGSKA (reference sequence). CDR3 residues: CSARPLAEGGSYEQYF. CDR3 DNA: TGCAGTGCGAGGCCCCTAGCGGAAGGAGGGTCCTACGAGCAGTACTTC.

Only a few counts were recorded for this clonotype. J is TRBJ2-1 and V is TRBV4-2, with 12 bases fitting TRBD2. Germline V CDR1 and CDR2: LGHNA, YNFKEQ. This CDR3 spans 18 amino acids. V gave up 0 bases and J gave up 0 bases; unmatched junction bases: 3. CDR3 region: CASSQDGLAGSSYNEQFF. CDR3 DNA sequence: TGTGCCAGCAGCCAAGACGGACTAGCGGGAAGCTCCTACAATGAGCAGTTCTTC.

This clonotype was found a few times. The rearrangement uses TRBV4-2 and TRBJ1-1, with unresolved D. Trimming left V 1 base short and J 4 bases short, with 13 bases between. The CDR3 runs to 15 residues. The germline V gene has CDR1 LGHNA and CDR2 YNFKEQ. DNA for the CDR3: TGTGCCAGCAGCCAAGTTATCGATGTGGGCACTGAAGCTTTCTTT. Translation: CASSQVIDVGTEAFF.

The chain links TRBV7-9 to TRBJ2-7; the D gene could be TRBD1 or TRBD2 (5 bases each). V lost 3 bases to trimming and J lost 6 bases, with 15 bases between them. CDR3 length: 14 residues. In germline, CDR1 is SEHNR, CDR2 FQNEAQ (reference sequence). The CDR3 bases are TGTGCCAGCAGCTTTCGCACCGGGACGGTCGAGCAGTACTTC. Translating it yields CASSFRTGTVEQYF.

This clonotype was seen at least ten times. The DNA of the CDR3 is TGTGCCAGCAGCCTAGGGTGGAGGCAAAGTAATGAAAAACTGTTTTTT. It specifies CASSLGWRQSNEKLFF. The chain has TRBV11-2 and TRBJ1-4; D gene ambiguous. V lost 5 bases to trimming and J lost 4 bases, with 17 bases between them. From germline, CDR1 is SGHAT and CDR2 FQNNGV. The CDR3 contains 16 residues.

The chain employs TRBV11-1 and TRBJ2-1; 10 bases are a match to TRBD2. V gave up 5 bases and J gave up 1 base; unmatched junction bases: 14. CDR1 and CDR2 (germline): SGHAT, FQDESV (reference sequence). CDR3 length: 19 amino acids. Written as DNA, the CDR3 is TGTGCCAGCAGCCGCTATAGGGCTAGCGGGAGCGAGTCCTACAATGAGCAGTTCTTC. It encodes CASSRYRASGSESYNEQFF.

This chain joins TRBV14 and TRBJ1-5; D is unresolved. Trimming removed 4 bases from V and 6 bases from J, with 13 bases in between. CDR1 and CDR2 from the germline V gene are SGHDN and FVKESK. The CDR3 sequence is 14 residues long. The CDR3 loop reads CASSRAGLSQPQHF. CDR3 bases: TGTGCCAGCAGCCGCGCCGGATTGTCTCAGCCCCAGCATTTT.

The V gene is TRBV19, the J gene TRBJ2-5; D unclear. CDR1 is LNHDA, CDR2 SQIVND, per germline (reference sequence). Trimming pared 5 bases from V and 4 bases from J, leaving 11 bases between. CDR3 length equals 13 residues. In nucleotides, the CDR3 is TGTGCCAGTAGTGTCGATGCCGGAGAGACCCAGTACTTC. Residues: CASSVDAGETQYF.

This chain's CDR3 is CASSQDGGAGVSYEQYF. CDR3 DNA sequence: TGCGCCAGCAGCCAAGATGGGGGGGCGGGCGTTTCCTACGAGCAGTACTTC. The chain employs TRBV4-1 and TRBJ2-7; D possibly corresponds to TRBD2 (7 bases). The germline CDR1 and CDR2 sequences are MGHRA and YSYEKL. The CDR3 has 17 amino acids. Deletions cut 0 bases from V and 1 base from J, with 16 bases between.

On this clonotype itself: This may be a read error: a much more frequent sequence differs by one nucleotide. This chain connects TRBV27 to TRBJ2-1; 11 positions match TRBD2. From germline, CDR1 is MNHEY and CDR2 SMNVEV (reference sequence). CDR3 size: 17 residues. V gave up 5 bases and J gave up 6 bases; unmatched junction bases: 12. The CDR3 DNA follows: TGTGCCAGCAGTGTGACTAGCGGGACCCTCTACCCCAATGAGCAGTTCTTC. Translation gives CASSVTSGTLYPNEQFF.

The chain carries TRBV7-2 and TRBJ2-5; weak D call: TRBD2 (6 bases). Germline CDR1 and CDR2: SGHTA and FQGNSA. The V end lost 4 bases, the J end lost 5 bases, and 14 bases lay between the germline ends. The CDR3 extends over 14 amino acids. The chain's CDR3 is CASSSRGGRETQYF. The CDR3 DNA reads as TGTGCCAGCAGCTCAAGAGGAGGGAGGGAGACCCAGTACTTC. Looking up the rest from reference TRBV7-2 and TRBJ2-5 gives the full variable domain: GAGVSQSPSNKVTEKGKDVELRCDPISGHTALYWYRQSLGQGLEFLIYFQGNSAPDKSGLPSDRFSAERTGGSVSTLTIQRTQQEDSAVYLCASSSRGGRETQYFGPGTRLLVL.

This clonotype has more than one count but fewer than ten. The V and J genes are TRBV7-2 and TRBJ2-5; D is possibly TRBD2 (6 bases). V lost 1 base, J lost 5 bases, and 14 bases lay in between. Germline V gene data show CDR1 as SGHTA and CDR2 as FQGNSA. The CDR3 sequence is 15 residues long. The CDR3 is CASSLVVSGRETQYF. The CDR3, as DNA: TGTGCCAGCAGCTTAGTAGTTTCAGGGAGGGAGACCCAGTACTTC. The full variable domain, rest sourced from reference TRBV7-2 and TRBJ2-5, is GAGVSQSPSNKVTEKGKDVELRCDPISGHTALYWYRQSLGQGLEFLIYFQGNSAPDKSGLPSDRFSAERTGGSVSTLTIQRTQQEDSAVYLCASSLVVSGRETQYFGPGTRLLVL.

The rearrangement joins TRBV10-3 to TRBJ2-5, with D tentatively TRBD2 (5 bases). The ends were cut back, 6 bases at V and 0 bases at J, with 5 bases in the middle. This CDR3 region has 12 residues. From germline, CDR1 is ENHRY and CDR2 SYGVKD. The DNA for the CDR3 is TGTGCCATCAGGGACTACCAAGAGACCCAGTACTTC. Protein product: CAIRDYQETQYF.

This clonotype has just a few counts. J is TRBJ2-1 and V is TRBV12-3 or TRBV12-4, with D perhaps matching TRBD1 or TRBD2 (5 bases each). V was shortened by 6 bases and J by 4 bases, with 13 bases between the two germline ends. This CDR3 has 14 residues. CDR3 DNA sequence: TGTGCCAGCAGGCCGGGACGGAGATACAATGAGCAGTTCTTC. Translation: CASRPGRRYNEQFF.

This clonotype appeared a few times. The rearrangement uses TRBV5-1 and TRBJ2-2, with 9 bases identical to TRBD2. Unmatched junction bases numbered 9, after V lost 4 bases and J lost 8 bases. Germline V lookup: CDR1 SGHRS, CDR2 YFSETQ. The CDR3 extends over 15 amino acids. Written as DNA, the CDR3 is TGCGCCAGCAGCCCGGGGACTAGCATATCAGGGGAGCTGTTTTTT. Translated: CASSPGTSISGELFF.

This chain links TRBV27 with TRBJ1-6; TRBD1 matches 7 bases. V shed 5 bases, J shed 13 bases, and the junction held 14 bases outside the gene matches. Germline V lookup: CDR1 MNHEY, CDR2 SMNVEV (reference sequence). CDR3 length: 15 amino acids. The CDR3 sequence: CASSPSGTVASPLHF. CDR3 sequence (DNA): TGTGCCAGCAGTCCATCCGGGACAGTGGCTTCTCCCCTCCACTTT.

On this clonotype itself: The missing conserved phenylalanine or tryptophan at the end of this CDR3 makes a read error likely. The chain links TRBV12-3 or TRBV12-4 to TRBJ2-1; no firm D call. The CDR3 extends over 12 amino acids. Trimming removed 5 bases from V and 3 bases from J, with 5 bases in between. The CDR3: CASSDGYNEQFY. The CDR3 bases are TGTGCCAGCAGTGACGGCTACAATGAGCAGTTCTAC.

This clonotype occurred a few times. J is TRBJ2-1 and V is TRBV11-2; TRBD2 is a possible D gene (5 bases). From germline, CDR1 is SGHAT and CDR2 FQNNGV. V was cut by 1 base and J by 6 bases, with 16 bases left in between. The CDR3 runs to 16 residues. The CDR3 coding sequence is TGTGCCAGCAGCTTAGGGTGGCTAGCCACCCCCAATGAGCAGTTCTTC. Translated, it gives CASSLGWLATPNEQFF.

The rearrangement links TRBV12-3 or TRBV12-4 to TRBJ1-3; a weak D match, TRBD1 (6 bases). The ends were cut back, 1 base at V and 0 bases at J, with 16 bases in the middle. This CDR3 region has 18 residues. The CDR3 protein is CASSLVRGPRSSGNTIYF. The DNA of the CDR3 is TGTGCCAGCAGTTTAGTACGGGGGCCAAGGAGCTCTGGAAACACCATATATTTT.

The chain has TRBV20-1 and TRBJ1-5; the match to TRBD1 covers 8 bases. The CDR3 is 13 amino acids. CDR1 and CDR2 from the germline V gene are DFQATT and SNEGSKA (reference sequence). V was pared by 7 bases and J by 5 bases, with 7 bases of the junction left unmatched. The DNA of the CDR3 is TGCAGTGGTAGGACAGGGAGAGATCAGCCCCAGCATTTT. Protein product: CSGRTGRDQPQHF.

This clonotype was observed a handful of times. The gene calls are TRBV3-1 and TRBJ1-1; D may be TRBD1 (5 bases). This CDR3 spans 14 amino acids. Germline-derived CDR1 and CDR2 are LGHDT and YNNKEL (reference sequence). V was pared by 3 bases and J by 6 bases, with 14 bases between. The CDR3 loop is CASSQSPLGAEAFF. CDR3 coding DNA: TGTGCCAGCAGCCAGTCCCCATTGGGGGCTGAAGCTTTCTTT.